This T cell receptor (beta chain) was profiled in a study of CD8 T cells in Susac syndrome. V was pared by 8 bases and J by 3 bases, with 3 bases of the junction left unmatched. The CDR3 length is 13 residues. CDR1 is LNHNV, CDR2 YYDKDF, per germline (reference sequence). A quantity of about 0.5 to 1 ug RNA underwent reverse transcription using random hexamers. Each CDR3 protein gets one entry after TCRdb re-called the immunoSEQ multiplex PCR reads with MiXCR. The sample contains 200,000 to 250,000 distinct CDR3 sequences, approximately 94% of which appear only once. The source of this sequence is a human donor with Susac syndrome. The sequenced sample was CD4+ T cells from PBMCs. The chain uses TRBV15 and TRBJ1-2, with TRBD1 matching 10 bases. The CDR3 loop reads CATRDRGDYGYTF. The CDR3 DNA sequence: TGTGCCACCCGGGACAGGGGTGACTATGGCTACACCTTC.